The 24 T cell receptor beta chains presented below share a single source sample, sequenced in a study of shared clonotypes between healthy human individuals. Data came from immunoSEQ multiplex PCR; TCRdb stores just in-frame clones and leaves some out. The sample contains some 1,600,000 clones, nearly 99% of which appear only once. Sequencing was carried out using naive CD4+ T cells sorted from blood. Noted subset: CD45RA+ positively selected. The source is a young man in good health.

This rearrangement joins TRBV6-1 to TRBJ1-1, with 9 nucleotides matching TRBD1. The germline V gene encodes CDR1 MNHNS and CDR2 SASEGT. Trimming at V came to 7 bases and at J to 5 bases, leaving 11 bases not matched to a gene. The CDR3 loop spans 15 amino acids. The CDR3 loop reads CASNPFRQGDTEAFF. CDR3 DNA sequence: TGTGCCAGCAACCCTTTTAGACAGGGGGATACTGAAGCTTTCTTT.

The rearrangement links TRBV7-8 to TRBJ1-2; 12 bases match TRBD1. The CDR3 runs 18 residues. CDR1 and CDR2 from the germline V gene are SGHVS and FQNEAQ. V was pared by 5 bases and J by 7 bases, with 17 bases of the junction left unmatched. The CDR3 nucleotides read TGTGCCAGCAGCCCTCCTTACGGTCCCGGGACAGGGGGCGGTGGCTACACCTTC. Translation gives CASSPPYGPGTGGGGYTF.

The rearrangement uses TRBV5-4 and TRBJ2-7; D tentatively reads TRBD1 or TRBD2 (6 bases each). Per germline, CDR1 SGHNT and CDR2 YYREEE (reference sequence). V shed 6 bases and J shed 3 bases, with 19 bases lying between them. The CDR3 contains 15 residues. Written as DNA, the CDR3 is TGTGCCAGCACCACTTGGGGGGACATCGACTACGAGCAGTACTTC. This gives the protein CASTTWGDIDYEQYF.

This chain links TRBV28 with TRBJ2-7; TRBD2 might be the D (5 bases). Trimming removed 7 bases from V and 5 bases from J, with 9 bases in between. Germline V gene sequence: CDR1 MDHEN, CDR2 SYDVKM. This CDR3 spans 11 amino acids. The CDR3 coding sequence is TGTGCCAGCACCCCCGGGGACGAGCAGTACTTC. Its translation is CASTPGDEQYF.

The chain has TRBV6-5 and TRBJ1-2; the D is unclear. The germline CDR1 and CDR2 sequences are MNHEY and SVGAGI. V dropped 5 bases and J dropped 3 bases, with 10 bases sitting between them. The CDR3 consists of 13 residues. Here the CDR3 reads CASSLSGDYGYTF. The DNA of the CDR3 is TGTGCCAGCAGTCTCTCTGGGGACTATGGCTACACCTTC.

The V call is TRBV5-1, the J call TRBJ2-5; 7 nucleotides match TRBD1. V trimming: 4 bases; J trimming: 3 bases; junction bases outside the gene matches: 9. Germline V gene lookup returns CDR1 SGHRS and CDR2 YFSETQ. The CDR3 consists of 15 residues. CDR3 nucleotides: TGCGCCAGCAGCCCCCAGGGTGGACAGGAAGAGACCCAGTACTTC. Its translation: CASSPQGGQEETQYF.

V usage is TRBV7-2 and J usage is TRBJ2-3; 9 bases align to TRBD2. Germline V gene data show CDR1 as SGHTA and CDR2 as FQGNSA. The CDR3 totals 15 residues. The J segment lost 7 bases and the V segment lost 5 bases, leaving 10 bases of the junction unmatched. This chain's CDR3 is CASSLNSGSSHTQYF. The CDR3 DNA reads TGTGCCAGCAGCCTTAATAGCGGGAGTTCCCATACGCAGTATTTT.

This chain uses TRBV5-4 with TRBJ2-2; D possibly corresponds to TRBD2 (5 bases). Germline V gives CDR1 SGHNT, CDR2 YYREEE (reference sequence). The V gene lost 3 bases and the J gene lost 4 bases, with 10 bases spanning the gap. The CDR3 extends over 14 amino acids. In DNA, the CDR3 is TGTGCCAGCAGCTCCGGACTTTCCACCGGGGAGCTGTTTTTT. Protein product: CASSSGLSTGELFF.

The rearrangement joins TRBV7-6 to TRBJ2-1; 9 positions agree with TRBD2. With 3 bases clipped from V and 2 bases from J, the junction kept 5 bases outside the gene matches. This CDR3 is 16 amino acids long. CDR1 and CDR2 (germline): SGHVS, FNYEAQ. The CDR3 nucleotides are TGTGCCAGCAGCTTGTCCGGCGGGAGGGCCTACAATGAGCAGTTCTTC. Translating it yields CASSLSGGRAYNEQFF. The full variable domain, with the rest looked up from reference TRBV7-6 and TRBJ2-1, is GAGVSQSPRYKVTKRGQDVALRCDPISGHVSLYWYRQALGQGPEFLTYFNYEAQQDKSGLPNDRFSAERPEGSISTLTIQRTEQRDSAMYRCASSLSGGRAYNEQFFGPGTRLTVL.

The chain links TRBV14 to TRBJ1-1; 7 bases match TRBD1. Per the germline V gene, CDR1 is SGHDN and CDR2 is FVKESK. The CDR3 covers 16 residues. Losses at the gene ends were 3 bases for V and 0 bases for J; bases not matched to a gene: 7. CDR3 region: CASSQRGGVLNTEAFF. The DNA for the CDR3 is TGTGCCAGCAGCCAGAGAGGGGGCGTCTTGAACACTGAAGCTTTCTTT.

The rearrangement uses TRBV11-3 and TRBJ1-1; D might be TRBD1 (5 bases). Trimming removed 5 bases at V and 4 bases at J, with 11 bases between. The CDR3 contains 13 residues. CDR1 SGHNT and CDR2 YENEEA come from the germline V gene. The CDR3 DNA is TGTGCCAGCAGCCGGGGGTCGGGCACTGAAGCTTTCTTT. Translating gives CASSRGSGTEAFF.

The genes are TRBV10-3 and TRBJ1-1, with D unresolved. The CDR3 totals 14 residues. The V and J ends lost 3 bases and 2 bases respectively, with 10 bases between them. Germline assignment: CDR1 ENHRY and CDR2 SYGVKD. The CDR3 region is CAISEGVHNTEAFF. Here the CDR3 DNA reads TGTGCCATCAGTGAAGGAGTCCATAACACTGAAGCTTTCTTT.

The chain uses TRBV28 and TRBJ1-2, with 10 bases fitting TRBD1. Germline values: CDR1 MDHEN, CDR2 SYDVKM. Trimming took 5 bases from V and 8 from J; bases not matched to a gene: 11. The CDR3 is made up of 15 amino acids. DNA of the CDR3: TGTGCCAGCAGTCCTCATAGGACAGGGGGGCAGGGCTACACCTTC. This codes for CASSPHRTGGQGYTF.

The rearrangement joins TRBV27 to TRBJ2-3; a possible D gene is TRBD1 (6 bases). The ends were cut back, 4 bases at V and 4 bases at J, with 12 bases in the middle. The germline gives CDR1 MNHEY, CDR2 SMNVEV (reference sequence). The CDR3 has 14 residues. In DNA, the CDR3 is TGTGCCAGCAGTTGGGGCAGGGGTTCAGATACGCAGTATTTT. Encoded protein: CASSWGRGSDTQYF.

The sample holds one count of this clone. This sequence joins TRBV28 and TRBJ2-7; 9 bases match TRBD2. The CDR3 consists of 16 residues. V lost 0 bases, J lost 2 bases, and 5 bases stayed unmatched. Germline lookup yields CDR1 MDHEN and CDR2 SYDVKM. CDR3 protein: CASSLWASGVTYEQYF. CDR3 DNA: TGTGCCAGCAGTTTATGGGCTAGCGGGGTGACCTACGAGCAGTACTTC.

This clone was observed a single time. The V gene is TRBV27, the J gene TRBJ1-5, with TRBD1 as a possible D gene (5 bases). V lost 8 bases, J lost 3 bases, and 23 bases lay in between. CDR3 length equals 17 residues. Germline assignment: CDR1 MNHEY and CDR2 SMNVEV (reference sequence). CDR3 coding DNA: TGTGCCAGCGGCCAACCTCGCGGCGGGACGATCAATCAGCCCCAGCATTTT. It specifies CASGQPRGGTINQPQHF.

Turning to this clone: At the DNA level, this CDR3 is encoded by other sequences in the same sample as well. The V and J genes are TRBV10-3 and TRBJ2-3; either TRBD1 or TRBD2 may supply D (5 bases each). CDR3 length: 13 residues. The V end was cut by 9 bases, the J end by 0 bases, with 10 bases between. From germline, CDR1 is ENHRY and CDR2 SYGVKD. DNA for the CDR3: TGTGCCATAAGAGGGGACAGCACAGATACGCAGTATTTT. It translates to CAIRGDSTDTQYF.

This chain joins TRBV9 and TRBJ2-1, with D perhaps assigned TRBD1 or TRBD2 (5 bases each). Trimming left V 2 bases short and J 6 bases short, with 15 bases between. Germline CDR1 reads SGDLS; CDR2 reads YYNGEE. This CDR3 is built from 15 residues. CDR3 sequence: CASSVRGVLGNEQFF. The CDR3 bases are TGTGCCAGCAGCGTTCGAGGGGTTCTAGGCAATGAGCAGTTCTTC.

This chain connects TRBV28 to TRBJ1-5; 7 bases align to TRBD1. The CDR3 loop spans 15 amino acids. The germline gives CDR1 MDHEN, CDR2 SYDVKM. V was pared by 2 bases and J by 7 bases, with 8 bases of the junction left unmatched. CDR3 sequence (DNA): TGTGCCAGCAGTTTAAGACAGGGCGGAGGACAGCCCCAGCATTTT. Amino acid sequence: CASSLRQGGGQPQHF.

CDR3 in amino acids: CASSPTWEDTQYF. The CDR3 DNA follows: TGTGCCAGCTCACCCACCTGGGAAGATACGCAGTATTTT. The V call is TRBV18, the J call TRBJ2-3; D remains ambiguous. CDR3 length: 13 residues. Germline-derived CDR1 and CDR2 are KGHSH and LQKENI. V lost 3 bases, J lost 5 bases, and 9 bases lay in between.

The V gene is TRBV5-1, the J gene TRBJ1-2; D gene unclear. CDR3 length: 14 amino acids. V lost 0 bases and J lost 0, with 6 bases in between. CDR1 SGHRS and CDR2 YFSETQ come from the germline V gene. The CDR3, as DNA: TGCGCCAGCAGCTTGGAGGGCCCTAACTATGGCTACACCTTC. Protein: CASSLEGPNYGYTF.

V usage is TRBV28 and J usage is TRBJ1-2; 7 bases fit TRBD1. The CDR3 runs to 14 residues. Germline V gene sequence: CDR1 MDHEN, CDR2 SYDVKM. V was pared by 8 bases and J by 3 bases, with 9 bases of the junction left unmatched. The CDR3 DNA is TGTGCCAGCGCCTTGACAGGGTGGCACTATGGCTACACCTTC. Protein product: CASALTGWHYGYTF.

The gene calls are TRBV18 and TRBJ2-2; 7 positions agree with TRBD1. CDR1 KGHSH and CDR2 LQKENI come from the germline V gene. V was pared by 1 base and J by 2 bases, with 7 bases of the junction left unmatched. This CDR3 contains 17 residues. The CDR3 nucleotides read TGTGCCAGCTCACCACTGAGGGGGCGATACAACACCGGGGAGCTGTTTTTT. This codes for CASSPLRGRYNTGELFF.

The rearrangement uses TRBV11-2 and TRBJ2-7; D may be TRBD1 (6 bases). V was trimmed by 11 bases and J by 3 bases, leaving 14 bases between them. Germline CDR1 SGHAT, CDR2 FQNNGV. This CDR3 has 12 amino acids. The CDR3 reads CASRWGLYEQYF. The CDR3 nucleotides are TGTGCCTCGCGCTGGGGGCTCTACGAGCAGTACTTC. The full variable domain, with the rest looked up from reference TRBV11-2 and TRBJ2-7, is EAGVAQSPRYKIIEKRQSVAFWCNPISGHATLYWYQQILGQGPKLLIQFQNNGVVDDSQLPKDRFSAERLKGVDSTLKIQPAKLEDSAVYLCASRWGLYEQYFGPGTRLTVT.